In this sample, the clone carrying this T cell receptor (beta chain) turned up a few times. MiXCR, run by TCRdb on the 5' RACE reads, gives a single entry per CDR3 protein. The table has roughly 690,000 distinct CDR3 sequences, less than 25% seen once; the top ten hold about 4.5%. The data stem from a study of identical twins. Germline CDR1 and CDR2: SNHLY and FYNNEI. This CDR3 is 12 amino acids long. Trimming took 2 bases from V and 9 from J, leaving 8 bases between them. The same sample was also used in a study of T cells expressing NK-cell markers.

The TCR was taken from a woman aged 18-29 years in good health. The gene calls are TRBV2 and TRBJ2-1; D unresolved. The specimen sequenced was PBMCs. CDR3 loop: CASSEIVGEQFF. For the CDR3, the DNA is TGTGCCAGCAGTGAAATAGTGGGTGAGCAGTTCTTC.